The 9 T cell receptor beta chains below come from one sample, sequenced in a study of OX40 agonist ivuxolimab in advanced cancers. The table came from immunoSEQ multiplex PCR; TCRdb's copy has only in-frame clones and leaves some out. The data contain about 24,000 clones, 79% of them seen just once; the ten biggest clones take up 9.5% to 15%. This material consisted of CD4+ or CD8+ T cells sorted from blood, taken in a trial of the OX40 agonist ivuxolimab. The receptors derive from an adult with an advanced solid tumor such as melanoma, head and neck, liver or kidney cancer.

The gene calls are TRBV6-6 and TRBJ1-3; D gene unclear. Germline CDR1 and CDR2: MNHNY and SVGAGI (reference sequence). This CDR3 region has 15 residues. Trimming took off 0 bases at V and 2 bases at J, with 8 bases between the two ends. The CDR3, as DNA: TGTGCCAGCAGTTACTCGCTGAAGACTGGAAACACCATATATTTT. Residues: CASSYSLKTGNTIYF.

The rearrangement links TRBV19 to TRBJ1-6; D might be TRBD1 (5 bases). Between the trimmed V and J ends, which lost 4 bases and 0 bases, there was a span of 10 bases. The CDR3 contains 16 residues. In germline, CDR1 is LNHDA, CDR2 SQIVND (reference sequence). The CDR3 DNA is TGTGCCAGTAGTAGGGGGTTACCCTCCTATAATTCACCCCTCCACTTT. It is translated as CASSRGLPSYNSPLHF.

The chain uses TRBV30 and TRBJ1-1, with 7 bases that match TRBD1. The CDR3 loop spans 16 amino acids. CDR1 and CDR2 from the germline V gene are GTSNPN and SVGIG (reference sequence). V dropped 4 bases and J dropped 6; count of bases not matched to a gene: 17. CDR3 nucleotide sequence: TGTGCCTGGAACCCCGCTCGACTTATGGGACAGCCTGAAGCTTTCTTT. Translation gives CAWNPARLMGQPEAFF.

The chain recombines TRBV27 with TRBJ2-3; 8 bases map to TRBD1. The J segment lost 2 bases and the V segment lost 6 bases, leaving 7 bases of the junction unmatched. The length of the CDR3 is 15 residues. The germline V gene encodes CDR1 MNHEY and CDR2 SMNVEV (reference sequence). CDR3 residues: CASSSPGQDTDTQYF. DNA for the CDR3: TGTGCCAGCAGCTCACCGGGACAGGACACAGATACGCAGTATTTT.

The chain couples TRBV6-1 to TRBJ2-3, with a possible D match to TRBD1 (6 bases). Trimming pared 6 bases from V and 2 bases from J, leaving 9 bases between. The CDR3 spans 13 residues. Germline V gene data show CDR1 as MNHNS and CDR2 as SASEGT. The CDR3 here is CASRDRFTDTQYF. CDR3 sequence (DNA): TGTGCCAGCAGAGACAGGTTCACAGATACGCAGTATTTT.

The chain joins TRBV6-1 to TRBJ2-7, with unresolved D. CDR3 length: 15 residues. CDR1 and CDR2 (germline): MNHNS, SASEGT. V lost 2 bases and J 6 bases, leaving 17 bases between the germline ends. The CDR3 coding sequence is TGTGCCAGCAGTGAATTTAGCCGAGGCATATTCGAGCAGTACTTC. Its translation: CASSEFSRGIFEQYF.

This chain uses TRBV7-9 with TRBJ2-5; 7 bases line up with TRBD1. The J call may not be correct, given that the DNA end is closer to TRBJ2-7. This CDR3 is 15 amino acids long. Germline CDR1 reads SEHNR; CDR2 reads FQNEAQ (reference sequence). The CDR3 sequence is CASSLEGTANYEQYF. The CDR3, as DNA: TGTGCCAGCAGCTTAGAAGGGACAGCAAACTACGAGCAGTACTTC.

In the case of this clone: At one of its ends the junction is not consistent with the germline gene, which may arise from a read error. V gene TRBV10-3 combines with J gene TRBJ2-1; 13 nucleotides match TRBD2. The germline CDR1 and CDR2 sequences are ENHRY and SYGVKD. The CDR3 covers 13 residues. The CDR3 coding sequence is TGTGCCATCAGTGAGCGCCTAACTAGCGGGGGGGTCTTC. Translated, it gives CAISERLTSGGVF.

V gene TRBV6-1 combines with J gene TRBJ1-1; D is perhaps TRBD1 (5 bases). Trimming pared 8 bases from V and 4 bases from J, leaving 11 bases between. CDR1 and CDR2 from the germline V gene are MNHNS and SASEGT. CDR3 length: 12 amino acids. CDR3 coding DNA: TGTGCCAGCCAGGGATGGGGCACTGAAGCTTTCTTT. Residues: CASQGWGTEAFF.